The rows below give T cell receptor beta chains drawn from one sample of a study of blood T cells in healthy people across ages. TCRdb passed the 5' RACE reads through MiXCR, listing each CDR3 protein once. The sample includes roughly 1.5 million distinct CDR3 sequences, roughly 43% seen only once; the top ten take under 5%. The sample taken for sequencing was blood. The receptors originated from a woman aged 18 to 35 in good health. Both conserved end residues are part of each CDR3. A D gene is named only where the DNA matches it firmly. The listing skips clone size in some rows; elsewhere it reads once, few, many or a size class.

v_call: TRBV12-3/TRBV12-4; d_call: .; clone_size: .; j_call: TRBJ2-1; cdr3_length: 16; cdr3_nt: TGTGCCAGCAGTTTAGTTCGTACACACCCCGACAATGAGCAGTTCTTC; cdr3_aa: CASSLVRTHPDNEQFF
v_call: TRBV10-2; d_call: .; clone_size: few; j_call: TRBJ1-1; cdr3_length: 12; cdr3_nt: TGCGCCAGCAGACACGCGAACACTGAAGCTTTCTTT; cdr3_aa: CASRHANTEAFF
v_call: TRBV7-2; d_call: .; clone_size: .; j_call: TRBJ1-4; cdr3_length: 14; cdr3_nt: TGTGCCAGCAGCTTTGGTGCTCGTGGTGAAAAACTGTTTTTT; cdr3_aa: CASSFGARGEKLFF
v_call: TRBV10-3; d_call: .; clone_size: .; j_call: TRBJ1-3; cdr3_length: 15; cdr3_nt: TGTGCCATCAGGGAGGACCGAACCTCTGGAAACACCATATATTTT; cdr3_aa: CAIREDRTSGNTIYF
v_call: TRBV6-2/TRBV6-3; d_call: .; clone_size: .; j_call: TRBJ1-6; cdr3_length: 14; cdr3_nt: TGTGCCAGCTTCGGGACACGCTATAATTCACCCCTCCACTTT; cdr3_aa: CASFGTRYNSPLHF
v_call: TRBV7-9; d_call: TRBD1; clone_size: many; j_call: TRBJ2-3; cdr3_length: 15; cdr3_nt: TGTGCCAGCAGCTCAGGACAGGCTAGCACAGATACGCAGTATTTT; cdr3_aa: CASSSGQASTDTQYF
v_call: TRBV29-1; d_call: TRBD1; clone_size: few; j_call: TRBJ1-5; cdr3_length: 13; cdr3_nt: TGCAGCGTTATACAGGGGGTGGGTCAGCCCCAGCATTTT; cdr3_aa: CSVIQGVGQPQHF
v_call: TRBV25-1; d_call: .; clone_size: .; j_call: TRBJ2-2; cdr3_length: 18; cdr3_nt: TGTGCCAGCAGTGAATATAAAGACTGGGGGCTGGTCACCGGGGAGCTGTTTTTT; cdr3_aa: CASSEYKDWGLVTGELFF
v_call: TRBV4-3; d_call: TRBD2; clone_size: .; j_call: TRBJ2-2; cdr3_length: 16; cdr3_nt: TGCGCCAGCAGCCAAAGCACTAGCGGGGCCGTCGGGGAGCTGTTTTTT; cdr3_aa: CASSQSTSGAVGELFF
v_call: TRBV7-9; d_call: TRBD1; clone_size: .; j_call: TRBJ1-6; cdr3_length: 14; cdr3_nt: TGTGCCAGCAGCACCGGGACAGGGAACTCACCCCTCCACTTT; cdr3_aa: CASSTGTGNSPLHF
v_call: TRBV20-1; d_call: .; clone_size: few; j_call: TRBJ1-2; cdr3_length: 15; cdr3_nt: TGCAGTGCTAGGACCGGGACGCACTTCAACTATGGCTACACCTTC; cdr3_aa: CSARTGTHFNYGYTF
v_call: TRBV5-6; d_call: TRBD2; clone_size: few; j_call: TRBJ2-2; cdr3_length: 16; cdr3_nt: TGTGCCAGCAGCTTGGCCCGGACTAGCGTTTTCGGGGAGCTGTTTTTT; cdr3_aa: CASSLARTSVFGELFF
v_call: TRBV20-1; d_call: TRBD2; clone_size: few; j_call: TRBJ2-3; cdr3_length: 19; cdr3_nt: TGCAGTGCTAGAGATCTCCTTTTCAGACTAGCGGGAGGGCCAGATACGCAGTATTTT; cdr3_aa: CSARDLLFRLAGGPDTQYF
v_call: TRBV4-3; d_call: .; clone_size: .; j_call: TRBJ1-6; cdr3_length: 15; cdr3_nt: TGCGCCAGCAGCCTTAAGTTCAGGGCGAATTCACCCCTCCACTTT; cdr3_aa: CASSLKFRANSPLHF
v_call: TRBV30; d_call: TRBD2; clone_size: few; j_call: TRBJ2-1; cdr3_length: 13; cdr3_nt: TGTGCCTGGCAGGGACTAGCCTACAATGAGCAGTTCTTC; cdr3_aa: CAWQGLAYNEQFF
v_call: TRBV7-2; d_call: .; clone_size: few; j_call: TRBJ2-5; cdr3_length: 14; cdr3_nt: TGTGCCAGCAGCCCCGGGGCCCACCAAGAGACCCAGTACTTC; cdr3_aa: CASSPGAHQETQYF
v_call: TRBV27; d_call: .; clone_size: .; j_call: TRBJ2-1; cdr3_length: 15; cdr3_nt: TGTGCCAGCAGTTTAGGGGCAGGTAGAAACAATGAGCAGTTCTTC; cdr3_aa: CASSLGAGRNNEQFF
v_call: TRBV5-1; d_call: TRBD2; clone_size: .; j_call: TRBJ2-3; cdr3_length: 16; cdr3_nt: TGTGCCAGCAGCACTAGACTAGCGGGAAGCACAGATACGCAGTATTTT; cdr3_aa: CASSTRLAGSTDTQYF
v_call: TRBV24-1; d_call: .; clone_size: .; j_call: TRBJ2-7; cdr3_length: 16; cdr3_nt: TGTGCCACCAGTGATTTGCGGAGGGACTTCTACAATGAGCAGTACTTC; cdr3_aa: CATSDLRRDFYNEQYF
v_call: TRBV15; d_call: TRBD2; clone_size: .; j_call: TRBJ2-3; cdr3_length: 15; cdr3_nt: TGTGCCACTTCGATTAGGACTAGGTCCGCAGATACGCAGTATTTT; cdr3_aa: CATSIRTRSADTQYF
v_call: TRBV2; d_call: .; clone_size: few; j_call: TRBJ2-1; cdr3_length: 14; cdr3_nt: TGTGCCAGCAGTGAAGAGGCCTCCTACAATGAGCAGTTCTTC; cdr3_aa: CASSEEASYNEQFF
v_call: TRBV27; d_call: .; clone_size: .; j_call: TRBJ2-7; cdr3_length: 16; cdr3_nt: TGTGCCAGCAGTTCTATCCGGGCCAAAAGCTCCTACGAGCAGTACTTC; cdr3_aa: CASSSIRAKSSYEQYF
v_call: TRBV20-1; d_call: .; clone_size: .; j_call: TRBJ2-1; cdr3_length: 13; cdr3_nt: TGCAGTGCTCCGCTTTACACCAACAATGAGCAGTTCTTC; cdr3_aa: CSAPLYTNNEQFF
v_call: TRBV12-3/TRBV12-4; d_call: TRBD1; clone_size: .; j_call: TRBJ2-7; cdr3_length: 15; cdr3_nt: TGTGCCAGCAGCCGCCGGGGACAGGAGTCATGCGAGCAGTACTTC; cdr3_aa: CASSRRGQESCEQYF
v_call: TRBV16; d_call: .; clone_size: once; j_call: TRBJ2-1; cdr3_length: 13; cdr3_nt: TGTGCCAGCAGCCAATCTCTCTACAATGAGCAGTTCTTC; cdr3_aa: CASSQSLYNEQFF
v_call: TRBV20-1; d_call: .; clone_size: .; j_call: TRBJ1-4; cdr3_length: 18; cdr3_nt: TGCAGTGCTACCTCATACAGGGTTGTGGGATCAACTAATGAAAAACTGTTTTTT; cdr3_aa: CSATSYRVVGSTNEKLFF
v_call: TRBV4-1; d_call: .; clone_size: .; j_call: TRBJ2-7; cdr3_length: 18; cdr3_nt: TGCGCCAGCAGCCAAGTCGCTTTCAGGGACGAAGCTACCTACGAGCAGTACTTC; cdr3_aa: CASSQVAFRDEATYEQYF
v_call: TRBV13; d_call: .; clone_size: .; j_call: TRBJ1-2; cdr3_length: 14; cdr3_nt: TGTGCCAGCAGCCAGACGGGGTCGAACGGTGGCTACACCTTC; cdr3_aa: CASSQTGSNGGYTF
v_call: TRBV29-1; d_call: .; clone_size: .; j_call: TRBJ2-1; cdr3_length: 10; cdr3_nt: TGCAGCGGGTGGGGGTCTGAGCAGTTCTTC; cdr3_aa: CSGWGSEQFF
v_call: TRBV7-2; d_call: TRBD2; clone_size: .; j_call: TRBJ2-7; cdr3_length: 19; cdr3_nt: TGTGCCAGCAGCTTAGCCCGGACTAGCGGGAGGTCCCCGGGGTACGAGCAGTACTTC; cdr3_aa: CASSLARTSGRSPGYEQYF
v_call: TRBV6-6; d_call: .; clone_size: .; j_call: TRBJ2-6; cdr3_length: 16; cdr3_nt: TGTGCCAGCAGTAAGACAGGTTCCTCTGGGGCCAACGTCCTGACTTTC; cdr3_aa: CASSKTGSSGANVLTF
v_call: TRBV7-6; d_call: .; clone_size: .; j_call: TRBJ2-3; cdr3_length: 13; cdr3_nt: TGTGCCAGCACCCCAGAGAGCACAGATACGCAGTATTTT; cdr3_aa: CASTPESTDTQYF
v_call: TRBV20-1; d_call: .; clone_size: few; j_call: TRBJ1-6; cdr3_length: 14; cdr3_nt: TGCAGTGCTAGGGGTCAGGGATCCAATTCACCCCTCCACTTT; cdr3_aa: CSARGQGSNSPLHF
v_call: TRBV27; d_call: TRBD1; clone_size: .; j_call: TRBJ2-1; cdr3_length: 15; cdr3_nt: TGTGCCAGCAGTTTAGTGGGGACAGGGCTCGATGAGCAGTTCTTC; cdr3_aa: CASSLVGTGLDEQFF
v_call: TRBV4-1; d_call: .; clone_size: .; j_call: TRBJ1-4; cdr3_length: 16; cdr3_nt: TGCGCCAGCAGCCAAGTTGACAGGCCACGGAATGAAAAACTGTTTTTT; cdr3_aa: CASSQVDRPRNEKLFF
v_call: TRBV7-2; d_call: .; clone_size: few; j_call: TRBJ1-1; cdr3_length: 13; cdr3_nt: TGTGCCAGCAGCTTATCGTTCCAAACTGAAGCTTTCTTT; cdr3_aa: CASSLSFQTEAFF
v_call: TRBV27; d_call: TRBD1; clone_size: many; j_call: TRBJ1-1; cdr3_length: 11; cdr3_nt: TGCGCCAGCAGCTTGGGACAGGAAGCTTTCTTT; cdr3_aa: CASSLGQEAFF
v_call: TRBV5-6; d_call: .; clone_size: .; j_call: TRBJ2-7; cdr3_length: 12; cdr3_nt: TGTGCCGGCAGCTTGGACAGCTACGAGCAGTACTTC; cdr3_aa: CAGSLDSYEQYF
v_call: TRBV25-1; d_call: .; clone_size: few; j_call: TRBJ2-5; cdr3_length: 15; cdr3_nt: TGTGCCAGCAATGGTCTCGACAGGTCTTGGGAGACCCAGTACTTC; cdr3_aa: CASNGLDRSWETQYF
v_call: TRBV7-9; d_call: .; clone_size: .; j_call: TRBJ1-1; cdr3_length: 14; cdr3_nt: TGTGCCAGCAGCTTAGTAGAGAGGATAACTGAAGCTTTCTTT; cdr3_aa: CASSLVERITEAFF
v_call: TRBV4-1; d_call: .; clone_size: .; j_call: TRBJ2-2; cdr3_length: 17; cdr3_nt: TGCGCCAGCAGCCAAGGTCTAAGCGGAGAGGGCACCGGGGAGCTGTTTTTT; cdr3_aa: CASSQGLSGEGTGELFF
v_call: TRBV9; d_call: TRBD2; clone_size: few; j_call: TRBJ2-7; cdr3_length: 16; cdr3_nt: TGTGCCAGCAGCGTCGCCGCACTAGCGGGGGGTGATGAGCAGTACTTC; cdr3_aa: CASSVAALAGGDEQYF
v_call: TRBV20-1; d_call: .; clone_size: .; j_call: TRBJ2-5; cdr3_length: 16; cdr3_nt: TGCAGTGCCCGAACATTTAAGGGGTCAGTCTGGGAGACCCAGTACTTC; cdr3_aa: CSARTFKGSVWETQYF
v_call: TRBV7-2; d_call: .; clone_size: .; j_call: TRBJ2-2; cdr3_length: 15; cdr3_nt: TGTGCCAGCAGCTTAAGGACCCCGAACACCGGGGAGCTGTTTTTT; cdr3_aa: CASSLRTPNTGELFF
v_call: TRBV18; d_call: TRBD1; clone_size: .; j_call: TRBJ2-3; cdr3_length: 16; cdr3_nt: TGTGCCAGCTCACCAGGACAGGGCTTTTTAACGGATACGCAGTATTTT; cdr3_aa: CASSPGQGFLTDTQYF
v_call: TRBV4-1; d_call: TRBD1; clone_size: .; j_call: TRBJ2-5; cdr3_length: 14; cdr3_nt: TGCGCCAGCAGCCACCAGACAGGGCAAGAGACCCAGTACTTC; cdr3_aa: CASSHQTGQETQYF
v_call: TRBV5-1; d_call: .; clone_size: .; j_call: TRBJ2-7; cdr3_length: 14; cdr3_nt: TGCGCCAGCAGCCAGTTACCTGGAACCTACGAGCAGTACTTC; cdr3_aa: CASSQLPGTYEQYF
v_call: TRBV7-2; d_call: .; clone_size: .; j_call: TRBJ2-2; cdr3_length: 18; cdr3_nt: TGTGCCAGCAGCGCCTCCCTACCTAGCGTCGCGAACACCGGGGAGCTGTTTTTT; cdr3_aa: CASSASLPSVANTGELFF
v_call: TRBV29-1; d_call: .; clone_size: .; j_call: TRBJ2-1; cdr3_length: 15; cdr3_nt: TGCAGCGTTGAAAGGAGGGCCGAACCGAACAATGAGCAGTTCTTC; cdr3_aa: CSVERRAEPNNEQFF
v_call: TRBV4-1; d_call: .; clone_size: .; j_call: TRBJ1-2; cdr3_length: 14; cdr3_nt: TGCGCCAGCAGCCAAGGGGGTTACGGAGAAGGCTACACCTTC; cdr3_aa: CASSQGGYGEGYTF
v_call: TRBV12-3/TRBV12-4; d_call: .; clone_size: many; j_call: TRBJ2-7; cdr3_length: 13; cdr3_nt: TGTGCCAGCAGCCGAACGCGGTCCTACGAGCAGTACTTC; cdr3_aa: CASSRTRSYEQYF
v_call: TRBV20-1; d_call: .; clone_size: .; j_call: TRBJ2-7; cdr3_length: 13; cdr3_nt: TGCAGTGCTAGGGTCGGACTAACTTACGAGCAGTACTTC; cdr3_aa: CSARVGLTYEQYF
v_call: TRBV29-1; d_call: .; clone_size: .; j_call: TRBJ2-4; cdr3_length: 14; cdr3_nt: TGCAGCGTTTCTCAGGGAGGATTAGGAAACATTCAGTACTTC; cdr3_aa: CSVSQGGLGNIQYF
v_call: TRBV5-1; d_call: TRBD1; clone_size: .; j_call: TRBJ2-7; cdr3_length: 16; cdr3_nt: TGCGCCAGCAGCTTGGCCCGTGGACAGGGGTTCTACGAGCAGTACTTC; cdr3_aa: CASSLARGQGFYEQYF